In its sample, the clone carrying this TCR beta chain was seen a few times. The sample originates from a study of beta chain features in type 1 diabetes. CDR1 and CDR2 from the germline V gene are GTSNPN and SVGIG (reference sequence). The CDR3 extends over 12 amino acids. The J segment lost 5 bases and the V segment lost 5 bases, leaving 4 bases of the junction unmatched. The study reverse transcribed the entire isolated RNA, so it sequenced expressed TCRB transcripts. This table comes from immunoSEQ multiplex PCR, and its TCRdb copy is limited to in-frame clones, with some not included. Of some 410,000 clones listed, around 13% are singletons.

The source material was naive CD4+ T cells from blood. The J gene is TRBJ1-2, the V gene TRBV30, with TRBD1 matching over 8 bases. The TCR was taken from a man aged 30-40 years in good health. The CDR3 spells CAWGRTGYGYTF. CDR3 sequence (DNA): TGTGCCTGGGGACGGACAGGGTATGGCTACACCTTC.